This TCR beta chain comes out of a study of somatic mutations in cytotoxic T cells in rheumatoid arthritis. Study-wide context: In some cases, T-cell populations stained with V beta antibodies were flow-sorted at nearly 100% purity, and these included V beta1+ cells sequenced for TCRB.

Method: immunoSEQ multiplex PCR; TCRdb's copy keeps in-frame clones and lacks some. The sample lists some 30,000 clones, around 87% occurring once. Findings of the study overall: No significant CD8+ T-cell clonality difference was found between rheumatoid arthritis patients and age-matched controls. For patients with rheumatoid arthritis, CD8+ clonality went up with age, while healthy controls showed no such change.

V lost 5 bases, J lost 10 bases, and 14 bases lay in between. The CDR3 has 12 residues. Germline V gene sequence: CDR1 SGHVS, CDR2 FQNEAQ. After CD4+ and CD8+ cells were isolated by positive magnetic bead selection, their purity was checked by flow cytometry. In the case of this clone: Its cognate antigen is unknown.

The chain links TRBV7-8 to TRBJ1-1, with D possibly being TRBD1 (6 bases). Material for sequencing was CD8+ T cells sorted from blood. The receptor's source is an adult with rheumatoid arthritis. The DNA for the CDR3 is TGTGCCAGCAGCCCAACGGGCAGGGGAGCTTTCTTT. It yields the protein CASSPTGRGAFF.